What follows describes a single T cell receptor (beta chain). The CDR3 runs to 16 residues. Germline V gives CDR1 MNHEY, CDR2 SMNVEV (reference sequence). V gave up 5 bases and J gave up 2 bases; unmatched junction bases: 8. These data are taken from a study of blood T cell repertoires in COVID-19. Study overall: Spain, Italy and the United States supplied samples that represented acute and convalescent COVID-19.

TCRdb's copy holds only in-frame clones and misses some; the assay was immunoSEQ multiplex PCR. The table lists about 70,000 clones, 65% to 90% of them singletons, with roughly 2.9% in the top ten. The sample taken for sequencing was peripheral blood. The chain couples TRBV27 to TRBJ1-5, with TRBD1 identical over 8 bases. The TCR sequence derives from an older man with acute or convalescent COVID-19. The CDR3 sequence is CASSRNTGGGNQPQHF. The CDR3 coding sequence is TGTGCCAGCAGTCGCAATACAGGGGGAGGCAATCAGCCCCAGCATTTT.